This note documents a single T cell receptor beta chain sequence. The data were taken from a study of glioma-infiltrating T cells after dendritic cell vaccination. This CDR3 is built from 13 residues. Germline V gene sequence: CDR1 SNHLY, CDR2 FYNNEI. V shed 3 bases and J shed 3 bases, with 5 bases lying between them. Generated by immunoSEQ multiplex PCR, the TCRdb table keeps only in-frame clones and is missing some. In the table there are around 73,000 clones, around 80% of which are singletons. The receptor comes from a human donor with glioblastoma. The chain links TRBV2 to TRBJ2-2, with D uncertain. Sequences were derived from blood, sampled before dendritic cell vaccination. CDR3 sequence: CASSDEYTGELFF. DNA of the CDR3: TGTGCCAGCAGTGACGAGTACACCGGGGAGCTGTTTTTT.